These 8 T cell receptor beta chains came from one sample sequenced in a study of T-cell memory formation after mild COVID-19. Each CDR3 protein gets one entry after TCRdb re-called the 5' RACE reads with MiXCR. The sample has roughly 400,000 distinct CDR3 sequences; roughly 18% are singletons. The sequenced material came from PBMCs or a T cell subset sorted from them (not recorded which). These receptors originate from a man between 18 and 29 years old who had mild COVID-19 (a few samples of this study predate the infection). Cell type and time point are not known.

This sequence joins TRBV7-9 and TRBJ2-7; 7 positions agree with TRBD1. In germline, CDR1 is SEHNR, CDR2 FQNEAQ (reference sequence). The CDR3 loop spans 14 amino acids. Trimming at V came to 5 bases and at J to 1 base, leaving 5 bases not matched to a gene. The CDR3: CASSDGTVSYEQYF. In DNA form, the CDR3 reads TGTGCCAGCAGCGATGGGACAGTATCCTACGAGCAGTACTTC.

The chain is built from TRBV2 and TRBJ1-5; TRBD1 is a possible D gene (5 bases). The CDR3 extends over 13 amino acids. CDR1 SNHLY and CDR2 FYNNEI come from the germline V gene. The ends were cut back, 7 bases at V and 5 bases at J, with 12 bases in the middle. CDR3 sequence: CASTEGEYQPQHF. The CDR3 bases are TGTGCCAGCACAGAAGGGGAGTATCAGCCCCAGCATTTT.

This clonotype was observed a few times. This rearrangement joins TRBV19 to TRBJ1-1, with D tentatively TRBD1 (5 bases). The V and J ends lost 4 bases and 4 bases respectively, with 13 bases between them. This CDR3 has 14 residues. Looked up from germline, CDR1 is LNHDA and CDR2 is SQIVND (reference sequence). The chain's CDR3 is CASSRAREATEAFF. As DNA, the CDR3 is TGTGCCAGTAGTAGAGCCAGGGAGGCCACTGAAGCTTTCTTT.

The chain's CDR3 is CATLGRNGYTF. The CDR3 DNA is TGTGCCACCCTAGGAAGAAATGGCTACACCTTC. J is TRBJ1-2 and V is TRBV6-5, with no clear D. This CDR3 has 11 residues. V lost 10 bases, J lost 6 bases, and 12 bases lay in between. Germline V gene lookup returns CDR1 MNHEY and CDR2 SVGAGI.

This rearrangement joins TRBV12-3 or TRBV12-4 to TRBJ2-2; the match to TRBD1 covers 7 bases. This CDR3 contains 15 residues. Unmatched junction bases numbered 7, after V lost 6 bases and J lost 3 bases. CDR3 in amino acids: CASSLGQEHTGELFF. CDR3 bases: TGTGCCAGCAGCCTCGGACAGGAGCACACCGGGGAGCTGTTTTTT.

This clonotype turned up a few times. This chain connects TRBV12-3 or TRBV12-4 to TRBJ2-1; possible D gene TRBD2, 5 bases. Trimming stripped 3 bases from V and 10 bases from J, with 10 bases between. The CDR3 runs 12 residues. In nucleotides, the CDR3 is TGTGCCAGCAGTTTGGGAGACCCGGAGCAGTTCTTC. Translating it yields CASSLGDPEQFF.

This clonotype has just a few counts. The gene calls are TRBV5-5 and TRBJ2-5; D uncertain. The V gene lost 2 bases and the J gene lost 5 bases, with 10 bases spanning the gap. The V gene's germline CDR1 is SGHKS and CDR2 YYEKEE (reference sequence). This CDR3 is 13 amino acids long. The CDR3: CASSFLDFETQYF. The CDR3 coding sequence is TGTGCCAGCAGCTTCCTAGATTTTGAGACCCAGTACTTC.

This clonotype appeared many times. The chain has TRBV11-1 and TRBJ2-2; the D gene is possibly TRBD1 (5 bases). The CDR3 spans 16 residues. Deletions cut 4 bases from V and 5 bases from J, with 17 bases between. Germline V lookup: CDR1 SGHAT, CDR2 FQDESV (reference sequence). CDR3 residues: CASSSDMGLSTGELFF. DNA of the CDR3: TGTGCCAGCAGCTCGGACATGGGCCTCTCAACCGGGGAGCTGTTTTTT. Together with reference TRBV11-1 and TRBJ2-2, the CDR3 gives the full variable domain: EAEVAQSPRYKITEKSQAVAFWCDPISGHATLYWYRQILGQGPELLVQFQDESVVDDSQLPKDRFSAERLKGVDSTLKIQPAELGDSAMYLCASSSDMGLSTGELFFGEGSRLTVL.